This TCR beta chain was obtained from a study of Graves' ophthalmopathy and Graves' hyperthyroidism. Turning to the study itself: Ahead of any treatment, peripheral blood was obtained at the initial diagnosis. Findings and caveats of the study: In blood appeared most of the expanded thyroid clonotypes whose frequency exceeded 0.001.

The sequenced template was RNA, covering the TCR beta CDR3 region. Amplification began with first-round RT-PCR using HTBI primers, then second-round multiplex PCR was performed. MiXCR was run by TCRdb on the multiplex PCR reads, yielding one entry per CDR3 protein. Among over 200,000 distinct CDR3 sequences listed, roughly 27% were seen once. Ophthalmopathy donors were characterized by moderate-to-severe activity, CAS of at least 3, NOSPECS of at least 4, and duration under 3 months. Someone took the PBMCs out of roughly 10 ml of fresh peripheral blood. The ends were cut back, 2 bases at V and 0 bases at J, with 5 bases in the middle. The CDR3 contains 13 residues. Germline assignment: CDR1 DFQATT and CDR2 SNEGSKA (reference sequence). This clonotype occurred many times. The antigen remains unidentified.

The gene calls are TRBV20-1 and TRBJ1-3; D gene unclear. The TCR comes from a man aged 50 or older with Graves' ophthalmopathy. Sequenced material: peripheral blood. For the CDR3, the DNA is TGCAGTGCTAGATCTAGCTCTGGAAACACCATATATTTT. It translates to CSARSSSGNTIYF.